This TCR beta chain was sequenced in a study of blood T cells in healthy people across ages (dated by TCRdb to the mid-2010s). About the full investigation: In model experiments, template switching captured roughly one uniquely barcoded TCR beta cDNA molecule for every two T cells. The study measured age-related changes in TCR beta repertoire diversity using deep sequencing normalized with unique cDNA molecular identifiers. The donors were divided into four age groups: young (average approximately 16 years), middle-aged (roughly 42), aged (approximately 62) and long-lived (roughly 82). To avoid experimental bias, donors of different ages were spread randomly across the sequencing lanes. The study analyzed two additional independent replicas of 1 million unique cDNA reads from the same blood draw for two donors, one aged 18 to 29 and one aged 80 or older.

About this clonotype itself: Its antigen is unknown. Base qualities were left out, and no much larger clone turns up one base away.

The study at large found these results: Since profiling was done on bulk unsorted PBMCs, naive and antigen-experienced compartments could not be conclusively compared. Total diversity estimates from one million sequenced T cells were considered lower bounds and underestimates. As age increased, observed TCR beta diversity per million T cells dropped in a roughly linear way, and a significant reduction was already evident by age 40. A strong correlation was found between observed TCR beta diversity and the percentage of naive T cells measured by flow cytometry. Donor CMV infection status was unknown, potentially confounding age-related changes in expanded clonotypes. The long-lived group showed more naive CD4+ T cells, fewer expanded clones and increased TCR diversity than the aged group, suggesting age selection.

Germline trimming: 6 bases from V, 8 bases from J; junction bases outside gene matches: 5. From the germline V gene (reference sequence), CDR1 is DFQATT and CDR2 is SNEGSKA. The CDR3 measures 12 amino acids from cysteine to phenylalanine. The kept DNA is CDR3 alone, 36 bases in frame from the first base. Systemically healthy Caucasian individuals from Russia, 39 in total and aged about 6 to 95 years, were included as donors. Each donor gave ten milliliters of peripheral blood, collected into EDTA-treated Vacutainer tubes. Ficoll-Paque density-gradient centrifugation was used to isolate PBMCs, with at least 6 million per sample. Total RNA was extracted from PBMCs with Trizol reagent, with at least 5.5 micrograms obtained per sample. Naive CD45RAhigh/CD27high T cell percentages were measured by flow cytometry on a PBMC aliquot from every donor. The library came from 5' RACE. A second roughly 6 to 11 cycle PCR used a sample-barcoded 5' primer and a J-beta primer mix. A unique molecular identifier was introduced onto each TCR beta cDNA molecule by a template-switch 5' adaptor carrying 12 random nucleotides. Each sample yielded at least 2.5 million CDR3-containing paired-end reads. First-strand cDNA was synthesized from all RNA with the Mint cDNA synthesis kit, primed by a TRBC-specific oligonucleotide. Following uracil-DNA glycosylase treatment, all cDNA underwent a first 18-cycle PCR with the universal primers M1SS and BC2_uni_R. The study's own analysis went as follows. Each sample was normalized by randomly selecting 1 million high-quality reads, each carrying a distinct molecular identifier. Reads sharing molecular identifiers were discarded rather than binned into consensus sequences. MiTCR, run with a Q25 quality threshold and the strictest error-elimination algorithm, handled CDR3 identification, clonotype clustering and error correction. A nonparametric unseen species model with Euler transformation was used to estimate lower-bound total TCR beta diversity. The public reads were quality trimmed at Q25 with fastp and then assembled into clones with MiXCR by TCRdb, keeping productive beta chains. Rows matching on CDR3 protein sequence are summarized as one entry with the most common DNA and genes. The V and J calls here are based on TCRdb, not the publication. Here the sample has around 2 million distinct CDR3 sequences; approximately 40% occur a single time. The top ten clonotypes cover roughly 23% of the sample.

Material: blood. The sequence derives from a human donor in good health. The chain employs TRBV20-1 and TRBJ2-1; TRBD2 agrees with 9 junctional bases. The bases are TGCAGTGCAAACGAGCGGGGGGATGAGCAGTTCTTC. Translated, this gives CSANERGDEQFF.